These T cell receptor beta chains were read from a single sample in a study of CD8 T cells in Susac syndrome. MiXCR, run by TCRdb on the immunoSEQ multiplex PCR reads, gives a single entry per CDR3 protein. This table has about 240,000 distinct CDR3 sequences, about 95% appearing once. Sequencing used CD4+ T cells from PBMCs. All receptors come from a human donor with Susac syndrome. CDR3s leave out the opening cysteine and the closing phenylalanine or tryptophan. The order of the fields is J gene, V gene, CDR3 protein.

j_call: TRBJ2-1; v_call: TRBV18; cdr3_aa: ASSPSAGRDEQF
j_call: TRBJ2-5; v_call: TRBV29-1; cdr3_aa: SVDGQNQETQY
j_call: TRBJ2-7; v_call: TRBV11-3; cdr3_aa: ASSPRAGGSYEQY
j_call: TRBJ2-7; v_call: TRBV29-1; cdr3_aa: SVERSSGRPYEQY
j_call: TRBJ2-7; v_call: TRBV5-1; cdr3_aa: ASSLGRVTYEQY
j_call: TRBJ1-1; v_call: TRBV29-1; cdr3_aa: SVQENTEAF
j_call: TRBJ1-4; v_call: TRBV28; cdr3_aa: ASRKLGQGLEKLF
j_call: TRBJ2-2; v_call: TRBV5-1; cdr3_aa: ASSLEAEGTGELF
j_call: TRBJ1-1; v_call: TRBV14; cdr3_aa: ASSQVIGGTEAF
j_call: TRBJ2-3; v_call: TRBV30; cdr3_aa: AWSVRWRRGTDTQY
j_call: TRBJ2-1; v_call: TRBV20-1; cdr3_aa: SAGTSANNEQF
j_call: TRBJ2-3; v_call: TRBV12-3/TRBV12-4; cdr3_aa: ASSLGGRPSTDTQY
j_call: TRBJ1-1; v_call: TRBV12-3/TRBV12-4; cdr3_aa: ASSLPTDTEAF
j_call: TRBJ2-4; v_call: TRBV6-5; cdr3_aa: ASSYRGGLAKNIQY
j_call: TRBJ2-7; v_call: TRBV6-5; cdr3_aa: ASSYSRVPYEQY
j_call: TRBJ1-1; v_call: TRBV4-1; cdr3_aa: ASSQAGTGGTEAF
j_call: TRBJ1-1; v_call: TRBV12-3/TRBV12-4; cdr3_aa: ASTIWNTEAF
j_call: TRBJ1-5; v_call: TRBV20-1; cdr3_aa: SARDRLRGSNQPQH
j_call: TRBJ1-2; v_call: TRBV30; cdr3_aa: AWSVPRAGYT
j_call: TRBJ2-7; v_call: TRBV25-1; cdr3_aa: ASSDGLVNAAEQY
j_call: TRBJ1-1; v_call: TRBV7-9; cdr3_aa: ASSSRSLNTEAF
j_call: TRBJ1-1; v_call: TRBV29-1; cdr3_aa: SVGNRGTEAF
j_call: TRBJ2-1; v_call: TRBV20-1; cdr3_aa: SATGLAGDTYNEQF